This T cell receptor beta chain is drawn from a study of OX40 agonist ivuxolimab in advanced cancers. Across the study: Ivuxolimab was delivered to patients intravenously every 2 weeks at doses spanning 0.01 to 10 mg/kg. The dose-escalation cohort was over 65% male, with a mean age of around 60 years, ranging about 23 to 79. Study results and caveats: The average count of expanded clones was higher among CD8+ T cells than among CD4+. At 0.1 to 3.0 mg/kg and by week 6, CD4+ and CD8+ T cells in the blood had expanded clonally.

The CDR3 length is 16 residues. V was cut by 3 bases and J by 1 base, with 12 bases left in between. The germline V gene encodes CDR1 KGHSH and CDR2 LQKENI. On this clone: Its specificity is not known.

Profiled with immunoSEQ multiplex PCR; TCRdb holds only in-frame clones, not every one. The sample includes over 30,000 clones, approximately 78% of them seen just once. The chain combines TRBV18 with TRBJ2-2; TRBD1 is a possible D gene (5 bases). This clonotype was obtained from an adult with an advanced solid tumor such as melanoma, head and neck, liver or kidney cancer. The specimen was CD4+ or CD8+ T cells sorted from blood, collected in a trial of the OX40 agonist ivuxolimab. The CDR3 is CASSPQGVKNTGELFF. CDR3 coding DNA: TGTGCCAGCTCACCGCAGGGCGTTAAGAACACCGGGGAGCTGTTTTTT. The variable domain in full, completed from reference TRBV18 and TRBJ2-2, reads NAGVMQNPRHLVRRRGQEARLRCSPMKGHSHVYWYRQLPEEGLKFMVYLQKENIIDESGMPKERFSAEFPKEGPSILRIQQVVRGDSAAYFCASSPQGVKNTGELFFGEGSRLTVL.